This T cell receptor beta chain was sequenced during a study of T cells in localized non-small cell lung cancer. The data were produced by immunoSEQ multiplex PCR, yet TCRdb's version contains in-frame clones alone and is incomplete. Of approximately 41,000 clones detected, roughly nine tenths appear once; the ten largest clones hold about 6.6%. Whole-study findings and limits: Appearing in adjacent lung were a median roughly 60 of the top 100 tumor clones. In uninvolved adjacent lung, T cell clonality reached its highest value, exceeding tumor.

Points on this clone: Its antigen is undetermined.

The material sequenced was peripheral blood, taken before any cancer treatment. The receptor was isolated from a woman aged 18 to 50 with stage III lung adenocarcinoma.

The CDR3 region has the DNA TGTGCCAGCAGTCCGCATGGGGGGGGCTCTGGGGCCAACGTCCTGACTTTC. It translates to CASSPHGGGSGANVLTF. The chain has TRBV27 and TRBJ2-6, with 7 bases matching TRBD2. Unmatched junction bases numbered 7, after V lost 5 bases and J lost 0 bases. In germline, CDR1 is MNHEY, CDR2 SMNVEV (reference sequence). There are 17 residues in the CDR3. Supplemented by reference TRBV27 and TRBJ2-6, the full variable domain reads EAQVTQNPRYLITVTGKKLTVTCSQNMNHEYMSWYRQDPGLGLRQIYYSMNVEVTDKGDVPEGYKVSRKEKRNFPLILESPSPNQTSLYFCASSPHGGGSGANVLTFGAGSRLTVL.